Listed here are 20 T cell receptor beta chains from one sample, sequenced in a study of T-cell reconstitution after alpha-beta-depleted transplantation in children (dated by TCRdb to about 2016). Receptor libraries were prepared by PCR. TCRdb lists the instrument as Illumina HiSeq 2500. Molecular barcoding was employed in the preparation of TCR libraries, with unique molecular identifiers being used to normalize TCRbeta repertoire quantification. TCRdb trimmed the raw reads at Q25, called clones with MiXCR and kept productive beta chains. Each entry merges the rows of one CDR3 protein and shows their most common DNA and genes. Recorded for this sample are about 310,000 distinct CDR3 sequences; around 25% of them occurred a single time. The ten largest clones take up over 9.5% of the sample. The treatment or condition label corresponds to: allogeneic hematopoietic cell transplantation with graft depleted of TCRalphabeta T cells and CD19 B cells.

The sequences come from PBMCs, mostly from graft donor cells, collected 180 days after TCRalphabeta/CD19-depleted stem cell transplant. The receptors derive from a male patient younger than 18 who had a stem cell transplant for acute lymphoblastic leukemia, so the T cells may come from the graft donor.

The J gene is TRBJ2-5, the V gene TRBV5-1; TRBD1 matches at 10 bases. The CDR3 length is 15 residues. Germline V gives CDR1 SGHRS, CDR2 YFSETQ. The junction had 11 bases not matched to a gene; V was cut back by 3 bases and J by 9 bases. The CDR3 coding sequence is TGCGCCAGCAGCTCTTTAGACAGGGGGCGGGGGCCCCAGTACTTC. Translation: CASSSLDRGRGPQYF.

The chain is built from TRBV4-1 and TRBJ1-1; D unclear. CDR3 length equals 19 residues. Germline CDR1 is MGHRA and CDR2 is YSYEKL. The V gene lost 0 bases and the J gene lost 0 bases, with 20 bases spanning the gap. The CDR3 region has the DNA TGCGCCAGCAGCCAAGATTCACAGACCCTGAACTTCATGAACACTGAAGCTTTCTTT. It codes for CASSQDSQTLNFMNTEAFF.

The chain uses TRBV7-9 and TRBJ2-7; 7 bases agree with TRBD1. Germline V gives CDR1 SEHNR, CDR2 FQNEAQ (reference sequence). CDR3 length equals 14 residues. The V gene end was trimmed by 5 bases and the J gene end by 2 bases; junction bases not matched to a gene: 6. CDR3 sequence reads: CASSRRDRAYEQYF. In DNA, the CDR3 is TGTGCCAGCAGCCGCCGGGACAGAGCCTACGAGCAGTACTTC.

The sample holds a few counts of this clonotype. CDR3 sequence reads: CASSGYRGLNYGYTF. As DNA, the CDR3 is TGTGCCAGCAGCGGATACAGGGGGCTCAACTATGGCTACACCTTC. The rearrangement uses TRBV11-2 and TRBJ1-2, with 9 bases identical to TRBD1. The CDR3 is 15 amino acids. Trimming removed 5 bases from V and 2 bases from J; junction bases left unmatched: 6. CDR1 is SGHAT, CDR2 FQNNGV, per germline. The full variable domain, its missing parts supplied by reference TRBV11-2 and TRBJ1-2, is EAGVAQSPRYKIIEKRQSVAFWCNPISGHATLYWYQQILGQGPKLLIQFQNNGVVDDSQLPKDRFSAERLKGVDSTLKIQPAKLEDSAVYLCASSGYRGLNYGYTFGSGTRLTVV.

CDR3 loop: CSAARFFNEKLFF. For the CDR3, the DNA is TGCAGTGCTGCCCGTTTCTTTAATGAAAAACTGTTTTTT. The chain links TRBV20-1 to TRBJ1-4; no reliable D call. V was shortened by 5 bases and J by 4 bases, with 11 bases between the two germline ends. The CDR3 is 13 residues long. From germline, CDR1 is DFQATT and CDR2 SNEGSKA (reference sequence).

This clonotype was counted only a few times. The genes are TRBV20-1 and TRBJ2-7; unclear D gene. V lost 5 bases and J 4 bases, leaving 12 bases between the germline ends. This CDR3 spans 12 amino acids. CDR1 is DFQATT, CDR2 SNEGSKA, per germline (reference sequence). The CDR3 DNA follows: TGCAGTGCTCCAGCCCCCTCTTACGAGCAGTACTTC. Translating it yields CSAPAPSYEQYF.

In this sample, this clonotype turned up once. The V call is TRBV18, the J call TRBJ2-7; 8 nucleotides line up with TRBD1. CDR3 size: 14 residues. V lost 3 bases, J lost 1 base, and 2 bases stayed unmatched. Germline CDR1 reads KGHSH; CDR2 reads LQKENI. CDR3 region: CASSPGQASYEQYF. The CDR3 coding sequence is TGTGCCAGCTCACCGGGACAGGCGTCCTACGAGCAGTACTTC.

The genes are TRBV9 and TRBJ2-7; D tentatively reads TRBD1 or TRBD2 (5 bases each). Trimming left V 5 bases short and J 7 bases short, with 19 bases between. The CDR3 runs 14 residues. CDR1 is SGDLS, CDR2 YYNGEE, per germline. In DNA form, the CDR3 reads TGTGCCAGCAGTCTAACTCGAGTGAGGGGAGAGCAGTACTTC. Residues: CASSLTRVRGEQYF. The complete variable domain, with remaining parts taken from reference TRBV9 and TRBJ2-7, reads DSGVTQTPKHLITATGQRVTLRCSPRSGDLSVYWYQQSLDQGLQFLIQYYNGEERAKGNILERFSAQQFPDLHSELNLSSLELGDSALYFCASSLTRVRGEQYFGPGTRLTVT.

This clonotype showed up just a few times. This sequence joins TRBV18 and TRBJ2-3, with D unclear. The V end lost 6 bases, the J end lost 5 bases, and 12 bases lay between the germline ends. CDR3 length: 13 amino acids. From germline, CDR1 is KGHSH and CDR2 LQKENI. The CDR3 region is CASSQWVGDTQYF. The CDR3 DNA is TGTGCCAGCTCTCAATGGGTCGGAGATACGCAGTATTTT.

The rearrangement links TRBV5-1 to TRBJ1-1; D remains ambiguous. The CDR3 contains 14 residues. CDR1 and CDR2 from the germline V gene are SGHRS and YFSETQ. Between the trimmed V and J ends, which lost 4 bases and 1 base, there was a span of 11 bases. The CDR3 protein is CASSPLQPNTEAFF. The CDR3, as DNA: TGCGCCAGCAGCCCCCTCCAGCCGAACACTGAAGCTTTCTTT.

The chain has TRBV20-1 and TRBJ2-1; D gene uncertain. There are 15 residues in the CDR3. Trimming shortened V by 1 base and J by 6 bases, and 16 bases separated the two germline ends. CDR1 is DFQATT and CDR2 is SNEGSKA in the germline V gene (reference sequence). The CDR3 is CSARGGVEARNEQFF. For the CDR3, the DNA is TGCAGTGCTAGAGGGGGTGTAGAAGCCCGCAATGAGCAGTTCTTC.

CDR3 coding DNA: TGTGCCAGCAGCAACAGGACCCTAGCCACTGAAGCTTTCTTT. This sequence encodes CASSNRTLATEAFF. The chain employs TRBV7-9 and TRBJ1-1, with D possibly TRBD1 on 5 matching bases. With 5 bases removed from V and 4 bases from J, the gap between germline ends came to 14 bases. Looked up from germline, CDR1 is SEHNR and CDR2 is FQNEAQ (reference sequence). CDR3 size: 14 residues. Based on the CDR3 plus reference TRBV7-9 and TRBJ1-1, the full variable domain is DTGVSQNPRHKITKRGQNVTFRCDPISEHNRLYWYRQTLGQGPEFLTYFQNEAQLEKSRLLSDRFSAERPKGSFSTLEIQRTEQGDSAMYLCASSNRTLATEAFFGQGTRLTVV.

This chain joins TRBV18 and TRBJ1-4; a possible D gene is TRBD1 (5 bases). The V end lost 1 base, the J end lost 3 bases, and 21 bases lay between the germline ends. CDR3 length equals 19 residues. The germline V gene encodes CDR1 KGHSH and CDR2 LQKENI. The CDR3 loop is CASSPQGATAGRANEKLFF. CDR3 coding DNA: TGTGCCAGCTCACCACAAGGTGCGACAGCAGGAAGGGCTAATGAAAAACTGTTTTTT.

The rearrangement links TRBV4-1 to TRBJ2-1, with D tentatively TRBD2 (5 bases). This CDR3 region has 16 residues. Trimming took 1 base from V and 0 from J, leaving 10 bases between them. Germline V gives CDR1 MGHRA, CDR2 YSYEKL. The CDR3 loop reads CASSQGTGRSYNEQFF. The CDR3 bases are TGCGCCAGCAGCCAAGGGACTGGCCGCTCCTACAATGAGCAGTTCTTC.

The CDR3 DNA reads as TGCGCCAGCAGCTTGATGGAGGGGCCTAACTATGGCTACACCTTC. Amino acid sequence: CASSLMEGPNYGYTF. The gene calls are TRBV5-1 and TRBJ1-2; perhaps TRBD1 as D (5 bases). Trimming shortened V by 1 base and J by 0 bases, and 10 bases separated the two germline ends. The CDR3 contains 15 residues. In germline, CDR1 is SGHRS, CDR2 YFSETQ.

This clonotype was counted only a few times. This chain joins TRBV20-1 and TRBJ1-1; D ambiguous. The CDR3 length is 13 residues. V was cut by 4 bases and J by 1 base, with 10 bases left in between. Germline loops: CDR1 DFQATT, CDR2 SNEGSKA (reference sequence). The CDR3 coding sequence is TGCAGTGCTATCTCGGGTTCGAACACTGAAGCTTTCTTT. It encodes CSAISGSNTEAFF.

This clonotype showed up just a few times. The V call is TRBV7-3, the J call TRBJ2-1; 8 positions match TRBD1. Unmatched junction bases numbered 8, after V lost 2 bases and J lost 5 bases. The CDR3 runs to 16 residues. Germline V gene data show CDR1 as SGHTA and CDR2 as FQGTGA. The CDR3 nucleotides are TGTGCCAGCAGCTTAGGGGACAGGAGGGGACACAATGAGCAGTTCTTC. Encoded protein: CASSLGDRRGHNEQFF.

There are a few counts of this clonotype. This chain joins TRBV12-3 or TRBV12-4 and TRBJ2-7; TRBD2 matches at 15 bases. Germline trimming cut 5 bases from V and 2 bases from J; bases unmatched to any gene: 4. This CDR3 has 16 residues. The CDR3 spells CASSKGLAGGPYEQYF. Written as DNA, the CDR3 is TGTGCCAGCAGTAAGGGACTAGCGGGAGGTCCCTACGAGCAGTACTTC.

The gene calls are TRBV19 and TRBJ2-7, with TRBD1 matching 10 bases. The CDR3 loop spans 14 amino acids. The J segment lost 4 bases and the V segment lost 4 bases, leaving 4 bases of the junction unmatched. Germline V gene lookup returns CDR1 LNHDA and CDR2 SQIVND (reference sequence). The chain's CDR3 is CASSTDRGTYEQYF. CDR3 coding DNA: TGTGCCAGTAGTACGGACAGGGGGACGTACGAGCAGTACTTC.

The chain carries TRBV29-1 and TRBJ2-1, with 9 bases aligning to TRBD2. The CDR3 is 17 residues long. Losses at the gene ends were 0 bases for V and 2 bases for J; bases not matched to a gene: 8. CDR1 is SQVTM and CDR2 is ANQGSEA in the germline V gene. CDR3 residues: CSVEDFFGGRAYNEQFF. CDR3 coding DNA: TGCAGCGTTGAAGATTTTTTTGGCGGGAGGGCCTACAATGAGCAGTTCTTC.